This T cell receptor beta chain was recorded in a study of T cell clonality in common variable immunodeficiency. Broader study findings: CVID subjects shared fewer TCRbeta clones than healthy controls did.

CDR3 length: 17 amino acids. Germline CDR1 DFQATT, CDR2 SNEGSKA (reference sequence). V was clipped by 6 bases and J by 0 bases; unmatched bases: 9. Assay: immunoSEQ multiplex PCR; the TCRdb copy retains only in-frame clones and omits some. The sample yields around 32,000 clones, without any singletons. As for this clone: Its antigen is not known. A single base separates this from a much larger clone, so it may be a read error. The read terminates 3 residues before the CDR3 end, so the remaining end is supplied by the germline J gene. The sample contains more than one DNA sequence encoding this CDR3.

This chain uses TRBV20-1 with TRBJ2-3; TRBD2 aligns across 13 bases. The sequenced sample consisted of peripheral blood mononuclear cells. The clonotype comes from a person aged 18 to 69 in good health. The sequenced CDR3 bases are TGCAGTGCGATCGGGACTAGCGGGGTAGCTAGCACAGATACG. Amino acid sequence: CSAIGTSGVASTDT. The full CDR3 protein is CSAIGTSGVASTDTQYF.